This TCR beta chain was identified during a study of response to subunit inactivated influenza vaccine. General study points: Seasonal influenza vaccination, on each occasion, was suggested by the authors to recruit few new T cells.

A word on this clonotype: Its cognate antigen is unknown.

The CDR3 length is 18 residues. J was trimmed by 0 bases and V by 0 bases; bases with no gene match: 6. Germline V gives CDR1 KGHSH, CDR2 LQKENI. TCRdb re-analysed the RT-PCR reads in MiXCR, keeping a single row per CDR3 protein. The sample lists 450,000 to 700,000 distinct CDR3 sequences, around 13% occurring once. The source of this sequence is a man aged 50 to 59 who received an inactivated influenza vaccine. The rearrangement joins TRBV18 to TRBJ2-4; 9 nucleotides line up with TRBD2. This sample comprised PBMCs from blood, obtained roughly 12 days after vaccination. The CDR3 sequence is CASSPPYSGSLAKNIQYF. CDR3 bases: TGTGCCAGCTCACCACCTTATAGCGGGAGTCTAGCCAAAAACATTCAGTACTTC.